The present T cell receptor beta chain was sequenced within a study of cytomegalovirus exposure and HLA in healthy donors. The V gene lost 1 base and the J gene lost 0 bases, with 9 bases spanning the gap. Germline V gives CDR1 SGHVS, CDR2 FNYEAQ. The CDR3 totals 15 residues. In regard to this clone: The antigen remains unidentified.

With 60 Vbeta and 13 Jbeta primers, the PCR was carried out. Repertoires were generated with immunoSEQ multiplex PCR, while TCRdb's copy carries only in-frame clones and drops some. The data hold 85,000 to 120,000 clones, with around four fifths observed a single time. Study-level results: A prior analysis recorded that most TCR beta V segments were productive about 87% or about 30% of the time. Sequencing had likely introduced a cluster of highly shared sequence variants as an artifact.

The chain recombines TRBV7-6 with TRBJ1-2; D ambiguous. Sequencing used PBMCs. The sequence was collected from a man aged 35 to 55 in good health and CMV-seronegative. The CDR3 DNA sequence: TGTGCCAGCAGCTTAGAAGGCGGAGCTAACTATGGCTACACCTTC. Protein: CASSLEGGANYGYTF.